The source of this TCR beta chain is a study of T cell responses to AZD1222 COVID-19 vaccine. Study conclusions and caveats: Spike-specific TCR breadth rose after two AZD1222 doses, and depth rose as well. The study sampled repertoires only after the peak T cell response. Females made up more of the donors, who were largely white British, and clonal diversity may have come out too low.

This CDR3 has 14 residues. Germline CDR1 is MDHEN and CDR2 is SYDVKM. J gave up 2 bases and V 6 bases, and 4 bases lay outside the gene matches. Remarks on this clone: Its specificity is unknown.

Here immunoSEQ multiplex PCR was the method, and the copy in TCRdb shows in-frame clones only, minus some. The data show about 70,000 clones, roughly 84% seen once. The J gene is TRBJ1-3, the V gene TRBV28, with 7 bases aligning to TRBD1. Source: peripheral blood, taken on day 0 of AZD1222 vaccination. This sequence originates from an adult in good health. The CDR3 spells CASRLDRAGNTIYF. The CDR3 DNA is TGTGCCAGCAGACTCGACAGGGCTGGAAACACCATATATTTT.